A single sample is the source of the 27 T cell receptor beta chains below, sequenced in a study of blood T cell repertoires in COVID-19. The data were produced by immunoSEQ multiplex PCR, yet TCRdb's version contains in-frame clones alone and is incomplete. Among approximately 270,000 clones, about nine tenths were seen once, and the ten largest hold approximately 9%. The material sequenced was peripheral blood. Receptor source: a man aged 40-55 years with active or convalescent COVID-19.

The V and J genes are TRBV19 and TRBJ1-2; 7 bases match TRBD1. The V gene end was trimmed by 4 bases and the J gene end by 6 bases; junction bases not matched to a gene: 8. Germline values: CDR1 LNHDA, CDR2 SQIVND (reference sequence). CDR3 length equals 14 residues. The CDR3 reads CASSTDRDDDGYTF. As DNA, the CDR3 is TGTGCCAGTAGTACCGACAGGGACGATGATGGCTACACCTTC. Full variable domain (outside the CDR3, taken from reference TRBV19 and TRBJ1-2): DGGITQSPKYLFRKEGQNVTLSCEQNLNHDAMYWYRQDPGQGLRLIYYSQIVNDFQKGDIAEGYSVSREKKESFPLTVTSAQKNPTAFYLCASSTDRDDDGYTFGSGTRLTVV.

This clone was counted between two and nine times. This CDR3 is CASSEGQLYGYTF. Here the CDR3 DNA reads TGTGCCAGCAGTGAAGGACAGCTCTATGGCTACACCTTC. V and J are TRBV2 and TRBJ1-2, with D tentatively TRBD1 (5 bases). Trimming pared 1 base from V and 4 bases from J, leaving 7 bases between. Germline CDR1 and CDR2: SNHLY and FYNNEI. The CDR3 is 13 residues long.

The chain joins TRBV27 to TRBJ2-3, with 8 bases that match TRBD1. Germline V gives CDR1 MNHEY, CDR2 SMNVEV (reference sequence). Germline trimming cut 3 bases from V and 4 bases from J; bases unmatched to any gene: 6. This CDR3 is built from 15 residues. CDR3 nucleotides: TGTGCCAGCAGTTTTCGGACAGGGCCGGCAGATACGCAGTATTTT. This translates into CASSFRTGPADTQYF.

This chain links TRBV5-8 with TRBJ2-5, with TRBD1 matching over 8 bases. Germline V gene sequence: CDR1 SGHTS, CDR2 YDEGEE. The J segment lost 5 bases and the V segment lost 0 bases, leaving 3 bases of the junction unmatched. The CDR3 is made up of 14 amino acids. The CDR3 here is CASSLGTGWETQYF. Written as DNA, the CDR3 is TGTGCCAGCAGCTTGGGGACAGGGTGGGAGACCCAGTACTTC. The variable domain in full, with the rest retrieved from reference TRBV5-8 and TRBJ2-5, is EAGVTQSPTHLIKTRGQQATLRCSPISGHTSVYWYQQALGLGLQFLLWYDEGEERNRGNFPPRFSGRQFPNYSSELNVNALELEDSALYLCASSLGTGWETQYFGPGTRLLVL.

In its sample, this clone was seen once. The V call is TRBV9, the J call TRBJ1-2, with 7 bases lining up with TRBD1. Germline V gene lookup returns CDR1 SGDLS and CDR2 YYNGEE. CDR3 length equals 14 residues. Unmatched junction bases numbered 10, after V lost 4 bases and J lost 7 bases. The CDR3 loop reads CASSPGTVSSGYTF. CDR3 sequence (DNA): TGTGCCAGCAGCCCCGGGACAGTCTCCTCTGGCTACACCTTC.

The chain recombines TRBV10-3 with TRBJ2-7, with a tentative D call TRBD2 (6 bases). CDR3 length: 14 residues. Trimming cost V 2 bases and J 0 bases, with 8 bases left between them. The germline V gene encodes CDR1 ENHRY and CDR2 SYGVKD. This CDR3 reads CAISEPGLSYEQYF. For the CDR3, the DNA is TGTGCCATCAGTGAGCCGGGACTCTCCTACGAGCAGTACTTC.

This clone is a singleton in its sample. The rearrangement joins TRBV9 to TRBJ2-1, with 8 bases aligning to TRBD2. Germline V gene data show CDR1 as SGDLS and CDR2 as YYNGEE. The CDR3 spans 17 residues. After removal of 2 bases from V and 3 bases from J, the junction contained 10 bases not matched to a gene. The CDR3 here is CASSVFGGASGYNEQFF. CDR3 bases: TGTGCCAGCAGCGTGTTCGGGGGGGCTAGCGGCTACAATGAGCAGTTCTTC.

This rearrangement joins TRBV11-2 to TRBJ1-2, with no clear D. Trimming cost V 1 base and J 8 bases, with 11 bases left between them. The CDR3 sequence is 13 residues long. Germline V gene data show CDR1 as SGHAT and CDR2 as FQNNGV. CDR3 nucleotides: TGTGCCAGCAGCTTAGCATCTCCGGGGGGCTACACCTTC. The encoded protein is CASSLASPGGYTF.

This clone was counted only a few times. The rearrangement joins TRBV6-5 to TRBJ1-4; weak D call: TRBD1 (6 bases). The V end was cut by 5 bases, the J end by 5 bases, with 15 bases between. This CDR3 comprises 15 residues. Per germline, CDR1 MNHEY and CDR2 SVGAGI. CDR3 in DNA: TGTGCCAGCAGTATGATACAGGGCGGGAATGAAAAACTGTTTTTT. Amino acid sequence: CASSMIQGGNEKLFF.

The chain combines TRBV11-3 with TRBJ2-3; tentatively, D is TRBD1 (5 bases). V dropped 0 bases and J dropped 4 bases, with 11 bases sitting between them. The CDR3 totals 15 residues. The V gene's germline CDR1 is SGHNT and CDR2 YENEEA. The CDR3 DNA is TGTGCCAGCAGCTTAGAGACCAGGGCGGCAGATACGCAGTATTTT. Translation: CASSLETRAADTQYF.

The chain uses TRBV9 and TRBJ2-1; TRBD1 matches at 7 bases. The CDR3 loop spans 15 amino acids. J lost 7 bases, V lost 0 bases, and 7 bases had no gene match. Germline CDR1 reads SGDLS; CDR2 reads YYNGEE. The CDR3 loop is CASSVAPGTVNEQFF. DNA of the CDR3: TGTGCCAGCAGCGTAGCCCCCGGGACAGTAAATGAGCAGTTCTTC.

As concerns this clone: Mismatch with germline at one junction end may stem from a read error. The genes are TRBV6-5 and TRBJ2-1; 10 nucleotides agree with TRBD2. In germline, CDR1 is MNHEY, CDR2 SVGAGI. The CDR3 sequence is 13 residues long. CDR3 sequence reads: CATQQTSGLPGLF. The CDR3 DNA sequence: TGTGCCACCCAGCAGACTAGCGGGCTGCCCGGGCTCTTC.

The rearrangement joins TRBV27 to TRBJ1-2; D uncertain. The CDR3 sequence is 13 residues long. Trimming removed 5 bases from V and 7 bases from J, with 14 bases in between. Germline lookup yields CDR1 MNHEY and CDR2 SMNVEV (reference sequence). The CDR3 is CASSPTSSGGYTF. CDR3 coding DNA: TGTGCCAGCAGTCCCACCAGCTCGGGTGGCTACACCTTC.

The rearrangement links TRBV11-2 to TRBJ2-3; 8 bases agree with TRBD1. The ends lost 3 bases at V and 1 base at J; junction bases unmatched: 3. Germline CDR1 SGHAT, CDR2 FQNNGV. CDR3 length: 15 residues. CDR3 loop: CASSFSGGGTDTQYF. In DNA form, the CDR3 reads TGTGCCAGCAGCTTTTCAGGGGGCGGCACAGATACGCAGTATTTT.

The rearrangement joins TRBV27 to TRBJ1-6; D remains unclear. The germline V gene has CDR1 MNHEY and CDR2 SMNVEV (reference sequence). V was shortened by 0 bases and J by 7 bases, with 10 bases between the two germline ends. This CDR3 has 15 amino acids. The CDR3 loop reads CASSLSRVGNSPLHF. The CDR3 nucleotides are TGTGCCAGCAGTTTATCGAGGGTTGGGAATTCACCCCTCCACTTT.

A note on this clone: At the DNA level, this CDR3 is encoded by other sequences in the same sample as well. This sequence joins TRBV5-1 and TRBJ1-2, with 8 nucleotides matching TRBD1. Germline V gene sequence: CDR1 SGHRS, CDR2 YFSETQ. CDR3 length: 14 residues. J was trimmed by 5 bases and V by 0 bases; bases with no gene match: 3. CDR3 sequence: CASSLEGQEYGYTF. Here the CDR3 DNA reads TGCGCCAGCAGCTTGGAGGGACAGGAGTATGGCTACACCTTC.

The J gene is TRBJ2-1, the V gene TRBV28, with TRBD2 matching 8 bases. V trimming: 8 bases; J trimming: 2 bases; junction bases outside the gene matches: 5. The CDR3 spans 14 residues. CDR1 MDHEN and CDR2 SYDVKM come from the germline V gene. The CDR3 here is CASVAGRTYNEQFF. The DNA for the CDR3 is TGTGCCAGCGTAGCGGGGCGGACCTACAATGAGCAGTTCTTC. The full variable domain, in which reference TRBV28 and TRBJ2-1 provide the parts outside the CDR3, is DVKVTQSSRYLVKRTGEKVFLECVQDMDHENMFWYRQDPGLGLRLIYFSYDVKMKEKGDIPEGYSVSREKKERFSLILESASTNQTSMYLCASVAGRTYNEQFFGPGTRLTVL.

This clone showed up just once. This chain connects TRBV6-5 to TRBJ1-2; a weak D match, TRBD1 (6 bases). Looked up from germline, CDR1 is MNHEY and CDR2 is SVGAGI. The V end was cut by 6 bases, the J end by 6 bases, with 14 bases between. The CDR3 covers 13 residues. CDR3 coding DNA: TGTGCCAGCAGGGCACAGGGTGTTGATGGCTACACCTTC. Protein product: CASRAQGVDGYTF.

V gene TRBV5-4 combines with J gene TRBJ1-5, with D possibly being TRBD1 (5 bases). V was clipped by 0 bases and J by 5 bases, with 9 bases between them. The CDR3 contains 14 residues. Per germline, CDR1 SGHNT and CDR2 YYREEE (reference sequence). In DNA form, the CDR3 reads TGTGCCAGCAGCTTGGCAGGGTACGATCAGCCCCAGCATTTT. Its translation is CASSLAGYDQPQHF.

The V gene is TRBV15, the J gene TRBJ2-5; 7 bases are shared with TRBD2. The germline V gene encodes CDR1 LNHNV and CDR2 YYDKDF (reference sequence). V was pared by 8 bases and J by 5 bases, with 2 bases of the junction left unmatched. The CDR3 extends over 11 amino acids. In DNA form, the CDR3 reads TGTGCCACCTGGGGGGGGGAGACCCAGTACTTC. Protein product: CATWGGETQYF.

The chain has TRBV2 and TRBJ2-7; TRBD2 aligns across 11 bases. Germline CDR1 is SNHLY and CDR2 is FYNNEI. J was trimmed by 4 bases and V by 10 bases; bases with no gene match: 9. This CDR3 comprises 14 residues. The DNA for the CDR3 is TGTGCCACCTCTAGCGGGAGGCCAACTTACGAGCAGTACTTC. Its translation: CATSSGRPTYEQYF.

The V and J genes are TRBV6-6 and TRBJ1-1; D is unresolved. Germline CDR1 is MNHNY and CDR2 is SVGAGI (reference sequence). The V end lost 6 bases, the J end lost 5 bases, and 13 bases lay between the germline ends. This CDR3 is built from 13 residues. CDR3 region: CASSDTRTTEAFF. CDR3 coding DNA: TGTGCCAGCAGCGACACGCGAACGACTGAAGCTTTCTTT.

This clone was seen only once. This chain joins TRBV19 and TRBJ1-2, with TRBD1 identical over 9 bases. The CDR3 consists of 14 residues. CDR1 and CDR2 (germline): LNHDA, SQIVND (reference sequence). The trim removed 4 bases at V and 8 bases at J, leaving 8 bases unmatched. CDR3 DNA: TGTGCCAGTAGTACCGGGACAGGGACTTTCGGCTACACCTTC. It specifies CASSTGTGTFGYTF.

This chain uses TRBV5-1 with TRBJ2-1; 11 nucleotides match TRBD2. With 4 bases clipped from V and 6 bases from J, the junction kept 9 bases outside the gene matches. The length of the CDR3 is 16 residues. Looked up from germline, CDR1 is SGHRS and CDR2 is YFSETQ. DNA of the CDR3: TGCGCCAGCAGCCCGAGACTAGCGGGATGGGGCAATGAGCAGTTCTTC. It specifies CASSPRLAGWGNEQFF.

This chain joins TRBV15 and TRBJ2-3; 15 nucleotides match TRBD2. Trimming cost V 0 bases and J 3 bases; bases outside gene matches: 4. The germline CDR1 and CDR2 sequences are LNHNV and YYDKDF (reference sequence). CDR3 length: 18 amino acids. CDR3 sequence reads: CATSRDRGTSGGTDTQYF. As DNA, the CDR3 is TGTGCCACCAGCAGAGATCGCGGGACTAGCGGGGGGACAGATACGCAGTATTTT.

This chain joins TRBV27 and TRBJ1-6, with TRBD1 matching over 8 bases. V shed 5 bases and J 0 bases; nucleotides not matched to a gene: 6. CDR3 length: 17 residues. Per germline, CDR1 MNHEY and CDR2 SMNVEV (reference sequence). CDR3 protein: CASSAPTGGSYNSPLHF. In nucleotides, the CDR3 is TGTGCCAGCAGTGCACCAACAGGGGGCTCCTATAATTCACCCCTCCACTTT.

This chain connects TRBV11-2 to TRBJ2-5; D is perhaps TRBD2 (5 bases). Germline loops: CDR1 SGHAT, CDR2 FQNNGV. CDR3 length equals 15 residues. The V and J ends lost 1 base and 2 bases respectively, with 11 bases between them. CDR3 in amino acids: CASSLAGRGQETQYF. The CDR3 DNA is TGTGCCAGCAGCTTAGCGGGTCGGGGTCAAGAGACCCAGTACTTC.